The next 28 T cell receptor beta chains were all read from a single sample in a study of blood T cell repertoires in COVID-19. Repertoires were generated with immunoSEQ multiplex PCR, while TCRdb's copy carries only in-frame clones and drops some. The table records about 73,000 clones, approximately 84% of them present only once. The source material was peripheral blood. The receptor set was obtained from a human donor in a cohort sampled during active COVID-19.

This chain links TRBV6-6 with TRBJ2-5; the match to TRBD1 covers 7 bases. Trimming cost V 2 bases and J 3 bases; bases outside gene matches: 6. Germline V gene data show CDR1 as MNHNY and CDR2 as SVGAGI (reference sequence). CDR3 length: 15 amino acids. The CDR3 DNA is TGTGCCAGCAGTTACGAGGGGGCGCTAGAAGAGACCCAGTACTTC. Translation gives CASSYEGALEETQYF.

This chain joins TRBV5-4 and TRBJ2-2; tentatively, D is TRBD2 (6 bases). This CDR3 spans 16 amino acids. The germline gives CDR1 SGHNT, CDR2 YYREEE (reference sequence). V was trimmed by 0 bases and J by 5 bases, leaving 14 bases between them. CDR3 DNA: TGTGCCAGCAGCTTGGATCGGGGGACCGGGACCGGGGAGCTGTTTTTT. Translating gives CASSLDRGTGTGELFF.

The gene calls are TRBV4-2 and TRBJ2-3; 8 nucleotides agree with TRBD2. This CDR3 contains 15 residues. V gave up 4 bases and J gave up 1 base; unmatched junction bases: 4. From germline, CDR1 is LGHNA and CDR2 YNFKEQ. Here the CDR3 reads CASSPEAGGTDTQYF. The CDR3 DNA is TGTGCCAGCAGCCCAGAAGCGGGGGGCACAGATACGCAGTATTTT.

The genes are TRBV6-2 or TRBV6-3 and TRBJ1-5; 8 bases are a match to TRBD1. The germline V gene encodes CDR1 MNHEY and CDR2 SVGEGT. The ends lost 5 bases at V and 2 bases at J; junction bases unmatched: 2. The CDR3 has 14 amino acids. CDR3 protein: CASSTGGGNQPQHF. The DNA of the CDR3 is TGTGCCAGCAGTACAGGGGGGGGCAATCAGCCCCAGCATTTT.

V is TRBV19 and J is TRBJ1-1; D gene unclear. V was clipped by 5 bases and J by 11 bases, with 15 bases between them. CDR1 is LNHDA, CDR2 SQIVND, per germline (reference sequence). The CDR3 spans 12 residues. The CDR3 DNA reads as TGTGCCAGTAGTCCCCGGGAAGGGAGGGCTTTCTTT. Translated, it gives CASSPREGRAFF.

V usage is TRBV7-6 and J usage is TRBJ2-5; TRBD2 aligns across 7 bases. Trimming cost V 7 bases and J 5 bases; bases outside gene matches: 19. This CDR3 contains 17 residues. From germline, CDR1 is SGHVS and CDR2 FNYEAQ. The CDR3 protein is CASIPVLLRAGRETQYF. CDR3 sequence (DNA): TGTGCCAGCATCCCGGTCCTTTTAAGAGCGGGGAGGGAGACCCAGTACTTC.

This clone was observed a single time. The rearrangement links TRBV7-9 to TRBJ2-3, with 11 bases fitting TRBD2. Trimming took 4 bases from V and 2 from J; bases not matched to a gene: 5. Germline CDR1 SEHNR, CDR2 FQNEAQ (reference sequence). The length of the CDR3 is 16 residues. Written as DNA, the CDR3 is TGTGCCAGCAGCTCCCGACTAGCGGGGCACACAGATACGCAGTATTTT. Protein sequence: CASSSRLAGHTDTQYF. The variable domain in full, completed from reference TRBV7-9 and TRBJ2-3, reads DTGVSQNPRHKITKRGQNVTFRCDPISEHNRLYWYRQTLGQGPEFLTYFQNEAQLEKSRLLSDRFSAERPKGSFSTLEIQRTEQGDSAMYLCASSSRLAGHTDTQYFGPGTRLTVL.

This chain connects TRBV9 to TRBJ1-5; unclear D gene. V was shortened by 0 bases and J by 5 bases, with 12 bases between the two germline ends. Germline CDR1 is SGDLS and CDR2 is YYNGEE. This CDR3 contains 15 residues. CDR3 region: CASSVDGIPHQPQHF. The CDR3 DNA is TGTGCCAGCAGCGTAGACGGGATTCCACATCAGCCCCAGCATTTT.

The chain employs TRBV6-5 and TRBJ1-6, with a weak D call TRBD1 (5 bases). Germline loops: CDR1 MNHEY, CDR2 SVGAGI. The CDR3 spans 15 residues. The ends were cut back, 2 bases at V and 9 bases at J, with 14 bases in the middle. In nucleotides, the CDR3 is TGTGCCAGCAGTTACAGTTCAGGGTGGGGTTCACCCCTCCACTTT. This translates into CASSYSSGWGSPLHF.

The V and J genes are TRBV4-2 and TRBJ2-5; 7 bases match TRBD2. CDR1 and CDR2 from the germline V gene are LGHNA and YNFKEQ. With 4 bases clipped from V and 5 bases from J, the junction kept 10 bases outside the gene matches. The CDR3 runs 15 residues. CDR3 bases: TGTGCCAGCAGCCGCTTAAGTCTGGGGGGGGAGACCCAGTACTTC. Protein product: CASSRLSLGGETQYF.

This clone was found once. DNA of the CDR3: TGTGCCAGCAGCCCAGGGACAGGGAGGCATGAGACCCAGTACTTC. Amino acid sequence: CASSPGTGRHETQYF. The rearrangement links TRBV5-4 to TRBJ2-5; 9 bases line up with TRBD1. The CDR3 sequence is 15 residues long. CDR1 and CDR2 (germline): SGHNT, YYREEE (reference sequence). V lost 4 bases, J lost 5 bases, and 9 bases stayed unmatched.

This clone came up once. This chain uses TRBV21-1 with TRBJ2-2; TRBD2, the table's D call, lacks a check against the DNA. TRBV21-1 counts as a pseudogene. The CDR3 length is 9 residues. The CDR3 DNA reads TGTGCCAGCAGCAACTTCCTGTTTTTT. Protein sequence: CASSNFLFF.

The J gene is TRBJ2-4, the V gene TRBV5-6, with 8 bases that match TRBD2. CDR3 size: 14 residues. Germline CDR1 and CDR2: SGHDT and YYEEEE. V shed 5 bases, J shed 8 bases, and the junction held 9 bases outside the gene matches. CDR3 sequence reads: CASSSGGGLDIQYF. The CDR3 bases are TGTGCCAGCAGTTCTGGCGGGGGGCTAGACATTCAGTACTTC.

CDR3 amino acids: CAISERGTSGHEQYF. CDR3 nucleotide sequence: TGTGCCATCAGTGAGCGCGGGACTAGCGGGCACGAGCAGTACTTC. J is TRBJ2-7 and V is TRBV10-3; 12 positions agree with TRBD2. Germline assignment: CDR1 ENHRY and CDR2 SYGVKD. The V and J ends lost 2 bases and 5 bases, in that order; junction bases with no gene match: 4. CDR3 size: 15 residues.

This clone has a handful of counts. The chain joins TRBV5-1 to TRBJ2-2, with 12 bases lining up with TRBD1. Trimming removed 9 bases from V and 6 bases from J; junction bases left unmatched: 3. Germline CDR1 SGHRS, CDR2 YFSETQ. The CDR3 is made up of 13 amino acids. CDR3 sequence (DNA): TGCGCCACCGGGACAGGGGGCCCCGGGGAGCTGTTTTTT. Its protein is CATGTGGPGELFF.

This clone was counted a few times. This sequence joins TRBV6-2 or TRBV6-3 and TRBJ2-2, with a tentative D call TRBD2 (6 bases). V lost 4 bases and J lost 2, with 11 bases in between. The germline CDR1 and CDR2 sequences are MNHEY and SVGEGT. The CDR3 is made up of 15 amino acids. The CDR3: CASSSSGTNTGELFF. CDR3 sequence (DNA): TGTGCCAGCAGTTCGTCCGGGACTAACACCGGGGAGCTGTTTTTT.

The count of this clone is one. This chain connects TRBV25-1 to TRBJ2-7, with D unresolved. The CDR3 is 14 residues long. The V end lost 5 bases, the J end lost 9 bases, and 20 bases lay between the germline ends. Per the germline V gene, CDR1 is MGHDK and CDR2 is SYGVNS. The CDR3 coding sequence is TGTGCCAGCAGTTTGGCCCTAAGCAATGGCGGGCAGTACTTC. As protein: CASSLALSNGGQYF.

This chain links TRBV27 with TRBJ1-1, with 7 bases that match TRBD1. Trimming removed 3 bases from V and 1 base from J; junction bases left unmatched: 2. This CDR3 is built from 14 residues. Germline V gene sequence: CDR1 MNHEY, CDR2 SMNVEV (reference sequence). The chain's CDR3 is CASSFGQANTEAFF. Written as DNA, the CDR3 is TGTGCCAGCAGTTTCGGACAGGCGAACACTGAAGCTTTCTTT.

The chain couples TRBV7-9 to TRBJ2-3, with 11 bases identical to TRBD1. Looked up from germline, CDR1 is SEHNR and CDR2 is FQNEAQ (reference sequence). The V gene end was trimmed by 1 base and the J gene end by 2 bases; junction bases not matched to a gene: 2. The CDR3 length is 16 residues. CDR3 in amino acids: CASSLGTGGNTDTQYF. For the CDR3, the DNA is TGTGCCAGCAGCTTAGGGACAGGGGGCAACACAGATACGCAGTATTTT.

The chain employs TRBV5-4 and TRBJ2-7; 11 bases are shared with TRBD2. Germline V gene data show CDR1 as SGHNT and CDR2 as YYREEE (reference sequence). Trimming at V came to 4 bases and at J to 4 bases, leaving 7 bases not matched to a gene. This CDR3 is built from 15 residues. CDR3 protein: CASSPGGLAEYEQYF. DNA of the CDR3: TGTGCCAGCAGCCCGGGGGGACTAGCGGAATACGAGCAGTACTTC.

The CDR3 nucleotides are TGTGCCACCAGTGATTTCAGGGGTGGCTACACCTTC. It specifies CATSDFRGGYTF. The V gene is TRBV24-1, the J gene TRBJ1-2; weak D call: TRBD1 (6 bases). Looked up from germline, CDR1 is KGHDR and CDR2 is SFDVKD. Trimming took 1 base from V and 7 from J, leaving 6 bases between them. The CDR3 loop spans 12 amino acids.

The rearrangement links TRBV18 to TRBJ2-7, with a weak D call TRBD1 (5 bases). Germline CDR1 and CDR2: KGHSH and LQKENI. The CDR3 is 14 residues long. V shed 2 bases and J shed 5 bases, with 13 bases lying between them. DNA of the CDR3: TGTGCCAGCTCACCAGGGGCAAAGGTCAACGAGCAGTACTTC. Residues: CASSPGAKVNEQYF.

The chain has TRBV19 and TRBJ2-1; 8 positions match TRBD2. The trim removed 1 base at V and 10 bases at J, leaving 3 bases unmatched. The CDR3 is 13 residues long. CDR1 and CDR2 (germline): LNHDA, SQIVND (reference sequence). CDR3: CASSIGLAREQFF. The CDR3 nucleotides read TGTGCCAGTAGTATAGGACTAGCGAGGGAGCAGTTCTTC.

The rearrangement joins TRBV2 to TRBJ1-4; 10 bases are a match to TRBD1. Germline V gives CDR1 SNHLY, CDR2 FYNNEI. Trimming took 6 bases from V and 4 from J; bases not matched to a gene: 8. The length of the CDR3 is 16 residues. The CDR3 bases are TGTGCCAGCAGGACCGGGACAGGGGCCTTTAATGAAAAACTGTTTTTT. It codes for CASRTGTGAFNEKLFF.

The V and J genes are TRBV5-5 and TRBJ2-7; 10 bases line up with TRBD1. Germline CDR1 SGHKS, CDR2 YYEKEE (reference sequence). Trimming cost V 4 bases and J 0 bases; bases outside gene matches: 7. The CDR3 has 16 amino acids. The chain's CDR3 is CASSQTGGASSYEQYF. DNA of the CDR3: TGTGCCAGCAGCCAGACAGGGGGCGCCAGCTCCTACGAGCAGTACTTC.

The chain links TRBV7-9 to TRBJ2-5, with D maybe TRBD2 (5 bases). CDR1 SEHNR and CDR2 FQNEAQ come from the germline V gene (reference sequence). The CDR3 runs to 14 residues. V was trimmed by 3 bases and J by 3 bases, leaving 11 bases between them. CDR3 in DNA: TGTGCCAGCAGCTTTTGGGGAGCAGAAGAGACCCAGTACTTC. This sequence encodes CASSFWGAEETQYF.

This chain links TRBV18 with TRBJ2-7, with D perhaps matching TRBD1 (6 bases). CDR1 and CDR2 from the germline V gene are KGHSH and LQKENI. This CDR3 has 15 residues. Deletions cut 4 bases from V and 3 bases from J, with 16 bases between. As DNA, the CDR3 is TGTGCCAGCTCACACCCACAGGGCGTTCACTACGAGCAGTACTTC. Translation: CASSHPQGVHYEQYF. The variable domain in full, completed from reference TRBV18 and TRBJ2-7, reads NAGVMQNPRHLVRRRGQEARLRCSPMKGHSHVYWYRQLPEEGLKFMVYLQKENIIDESGMPKERFSAEFPKEGPSILRIQQVVRGDSAAYFCASSHPQGVHYEQYFGPGTRLTVT.

The rearrangement links TRBV7-2 to TRBJ2-1; D uncertain. V was pared by 4 bases and J by 14 bases, with 21 bases between. Germline V gives CDR1 SGHTA, CDR2 FQGNSA. This CDR3 comprises 14 residues. This CDR3 reads CASSYNQIRVEKFF. The CDR3 coding sequence is TGTGCCAGCAGCTACAACCAAATTCGGGTAGAGAAGTTCTTC.